The clone carrying this T cell receptor beta chain has more than one count but fewer than ten. Its antigen is still unknown. Reverse transcription of all isolated RNA meant that expressed TCRB transcripts were sequenced. The data were produced by immunoSEQ multiplex PCR, yet TCRdb's version contains in-frame clones alone and is incomplete. The profile shows fewer than 400,000 clones, about a tenth of them singletons. The data were obtained in a study of beta chain features in type 1 diabetes. Findings and caveats of the study: Cells carrying high TCR expression could end up over-represented when cDNA is sequenced. A moderate, significant TCRB CDR3 shortening appeared in type 1 diabetes across four CD4+ subsets. Whether TCRB rearrangement is influenced by HLA type was left unresolved in this analysis.

This CDR3 contains 12 residues. The germline V and J ends were trimmed by 3 bases and 9 bases, with 11 bases remaining between them. Germline CDR1 SGHAT, CDR2 FQNNGV. It was one heparinised blood draw, averaging about 116 mL, that each donor gave. Via the markers CD45RO/CCR7/CD25/CD127/CD95/CD27, stem cell-like memory, regulatory, central memory and naive CD4+ cells were sorted. The chain couples TRBV11-2 to TRBJ1-2, with D uncertain. The source of this sequence is a man aged 25-45 years with type 1 diabetes. Source material: central memory CD4+ T cells from blood. This CDR3 is CASSFEGSSYTF. CDR3 DNA: TGTGCCAGCAGCTTCGAAGGGAGTAGCTACACCTTC.